This T cell receptor (beta chain) appears in the sequencing data of a study of blood T cell repertoires in COVID-19. As for the study in general: Researchers got acute and convalescent COVID-19 samples from the United States, Italy and Spain. In each case, the material was cDNA or gDNA derived from T cells, B-cell-depleted T cells, or PBMCs.

CDR1 and CDR2 from the germline V gene are WNHNN and SYGVQD (reference sequence). This CDR3 is built from 14 residues. The V and J ends lost 9 bases and 0 bases respectively, with 12 bases between them. Original analysis: Amplification from reference gene primers served as the basis for estimated nucleated cell counts. Generated by immunoSEQ multiplex PCR, the TCRdb table keeps only in-frame clones and is missing some. The D gene and trimming were derived from the DNA, and the V and J assignments and clone size from that table. The sample shows some 190,000 clones, about 78% of them seen only once. The clonotype originates from a woman aged 50 to 65 with active or convalescent COVID-19. The sequencing sample was made of peripheral blood. This chain links TRBV10-1 with TRBJ2-1; D remains unclear. The CDR3: CASIDFHSYNEQFF. The CDR3 region has the DNA TGCGCCAGTATAGACTTCCACTCCTACAATGAGCAGTTCTTC.